Detailed here is one T cell receptor (beta chain). Antigen specificity is unknown. The source of the sample is a study of graft-versus-host responses after intestinal transplantation. Overall study: Grafts that recipients had were multivisceral, liver-intestinal, or isolated intestinal transplants. Following induction with anti-thymocyte globulin, all recipients were given tacrolimus and steroids for two to three years. Study-level findings and limits: Subjects displaying graft-donor T cell macrochimerism possessed elevated graft-versus-host to host-versus-graft clonal ratios inside allografts. Early post-transplant declines in HvG were associated with peak levels of circulating GvH clones.

Libraries were prepared by immunoSEQ multiplex PCR; TCRdb keeps only in-frame clonotypes and omits some of them. Here the sample spans 99,000 or so clones, 85% to 95% being singletons. Germline CDR1 is SGHNT and CDR2 is YENEEA. V lost 4 bases and J lost 0; bases outside the gene matches: 9. The CDR3 spans 17 residues. This sequence joins TRBV11-3 and TRBJ1-3; 7 bases line up with TRBD1. Sequences were derived from unstimulated CD8+ T cells sorted from spleen or lymph node cells, sampled before transplant. This sequence originates from a human donor who was the organ donor for an intestinal transplant. The CDR3 reads CASSYDGQASSGNTIYF. The CDR3 DNA follows: TGTGCCAGCAGCTACGACGGACAGGCAAGCTCTGGAAACACCATATATTTT. Variable domain in full (rest from reference TRBV11-3 and TRBJ1-3): EAGVVQSPRYKIIEKKQPVAFWCNPISGHNTLYWYLQNLGQGPELLIRYENEEAVDDSQLPKDRFSAERLKGVDSTLKIQPAELGDSAVYLCASSYDGQASSGNTIYFGEGSWLTVV.